This T cell receptor (beta chain) emerged from a study of cytomegalovirus exposure and HLA in healthy donors (dated by TCRdb to the late 2010s). General notes on the study: In an earlier analysis of roughly 590 of the donors, roughly 300 Gb of sequence data and 100 million or so unique TCR beta sequences from about 179 million T cells were reported. An early release that covered several hundred HLA-typed donors contained approximately 320 gigabases of sequencing data and tens of millions of unique TCR sequences. The genetic ancestry cluster associated with self-reported Caucasian donors included around four fifths of the 398 genotyped donors. The aim of the study was to test whether cataloging public T cell receptors could identify signatures of past pathogen exposure. The study profiled the T cell repertoires of fewer than 850 subjects by immunosequencing and related them to cytomegalovirus serostatus. A separate validation cohort of more than 100 different subjects was used in addition to the 666-subject first cohort. High-throughput TCR immunosequencing, statistical association of individual TCRs with disease status, and machine learning were combined to predict cytomegalovirus infection status. A later analysis re-analyzed previously published TCR beta repertoires from roughly 600 donors and added high-resolution HLA genotyping to study TCR occurrence patterns. Rather than using new phenotypic data, the later analysis identified candidate immune exposures from TCR beta sequences and from how often those sequences occurred across donors. To decide whether each TCR beta V gene segment behaved as functional or pseudogenic, an earlier analysis of some 540 of the donors relied on high-throughput TCR beta sequencing. Donor age, sex, ethnicity and CMV serostatus were collected together with the repertoire data. A later genetic analysis used genome-wide SNP genotypes for about three fifths of the 666 donors, treating that subset as a discovery cohort. Every repertoire in the discovery cohort had been generated on one and the same sequencing platform. HLA typing covered class I and class II loci at four-digit resolution. Typing coverage varied by locus: roughly 629-630 donors for A, B, C, DRB1 and DQB1; approximately 520 for DQA1; nearly 610 for DPA1; approximately 490 for DPB1. Because of strong linkage in the cohort, roughly five DR-DQ haplotypes were treated as single units for association and clustering. On average, over 200,000 unique TCR beta nucleotide sequences were sequenced per donor among about 400 genotyped donors of the cohort, with around 19% of those sequences being non-productive.

General study outcomes and caveats: Presence/absence analyses assumed roughly uniform sequencing depth across donors, an assumption that may not hold. According to a later genetic analysis, donors in an Asian-associated ancestry cluster had fewer N-insertions in productive TCRs than the approximately 690-donor mean. The authors suggested that the approach could potentially be generalized to other disease states and immunological phenotypes. Some IMGT-functional V segments, including TRBV6-2 and TRBV6-3, could not be told apart with the 87-base-pair reads, so those segments were excluded. Because HLA typing was unavailable for some donors at each locus, only the typed subset was used in association tests. The study listed approximately 150 TCR beta chains as associated with cytomegalovirus. Most TCR sequences were observed very rarely across donors, whereas some public TCRs were present in many individuals. This cohort had only TCR beta chains sequenced, and the lack of alpha or paired-chain data limited which features could be detected. A later analysis found that most CMV-associated TCR beta chains appeared HLA-restricted, with HLA associations seemingly driven largely by CMV exposure. The classifier was reported to diagnose cytomegalovirus status with high specificity and sensitivity in both the original and validation cohorts. In a later analysis, TCR association rates were found to vary across HLA loci, with the most associated TCRs seen for DRB1 alleles and the fewest for HLA-C alleles. In a later genetic analysis, a missense DCLRE1C variant was associated with V-gene and J-gene trimming of TCR beta chains, and the association was replicated in an independent cohort. The sequencing pipeline was judged likely to have produced a cluster of highly shared sequence variants as a technical artifact. A further reported finding was that TCR beta sequences accurately predicted the HLA-A and HLA-B alleles for most subjects in the first cohort. Correlated functional status among segregating V segments might reflect linkage disequilibrium, but an unknown experimental factor could not be ruled out. An earlier analysis of around 500 of the donors showed that most TCR beta V segments appeared in productive rearrangements either about 87% or about 30% of the time, which broadly matched IMGT annotations. The earlier analysis of approximately 560 of the donors excluded some 15 rarely observed V segments, including chromosome 9 orphons, because counts were too low. The only immune exposure information available for the cohort was CMV serostatus. A later analysis associated about 17,000 TCR beta sequences with specific HLA alleles at a false discovery rate of 0.05. A later analysis reported that several top co-occurrence clusters appeared linked to parvovirus B19, influenza, CMV and Epstein-Barr virus. Strong co-occurrence of HLA alleles, especially DR and DQ, made assigning TCR associations to individual alleles difficult. In vitro tests confirmed that a few of the cytomegalovirus-associated TCR beta chains recognize cytomegalovirus antigens. In a later analysis, HLA-associated TCR beta chains showed more clonal expansion and lower generation probabilities than non-associated chains that were equally common.

The CDR3, cysteine through phenylalanine, is 13 amino acids long. The CDR3 DNA has 39 bases and is translated from base 1. Deletion took 3 bases off V and 4 bases off J, with a span of 12 bases between the germline ends. Via the germline V gene, CDR1 is SQVTM and CDR2 ANQGSEA. The cohort comprised some 700 healthy bone marrow donors. At the time of sampling, all cohort members were nominally healthy, though unrecorded immune exposures were likely present. The donor tested CMV seronegative and was one of the 352 seronegative cohort members. Every donor gave a peripheral blood sample, and the peripheral blood mononuclear cells from that sample were used for TCR beta sequencing. The Qiagen DNeasy Blood Extraction Kit was used to extract genomic DNA from the blood cell samples. A note on this clone: Its antigen target is currently unknown. No base-level quality is on record; no much larger clone is a single base apart.

The library came from the immunoSEQ multiplex PCR assay. A mixture of 60 forward primers for TCR Vbeta segments and 13 reverse primers for TCR Jbeta segments was used in the multiplex PCR. The CDR3 region of rearranged TCR beta genes was amplified from genomic DNA by a multiplex PCR assay. The Illumina HiSeq System was used to sequence the amplified TCR beta libraries as 87-base-pair reads. The study's processing was this. A later analysis counted some 74 million unique TCR beta chains across the roughly 700 repertoires, and 10 million to 12 million of these chains were shared by at least two donors. To remove PCR and sequencing errors, raw reads were error-corrected and collapsed into unique sequences using a nearest-neighbor algorithm that merged closely related sequences. CDR3 sequences were aligned to IMGT reference sequences to assign V, D and J gene segments. Each retained sequence needed at least a six-nucleotide match to both a V gene segment and a J gene segment. A rearrangement counted as productive if the CDR3 had no stop codons and remained in frame with V and J, and every other rearrangement counted as non-productive. Following IMGT convention, CDR3 was defined as the stretch from the second conserved V-encoded cysteine to the conserved J-encoded phenylalanine. In an earlier analysis of around 600 of the donors, sequences lacking an unambiguous match to a single V gene segment were excluded. In an earlier analysis of some 590 of the donors, V segments were called functional above 56.7% productive rearrangements and were called segregating when the between-donor standard deviation exceeded 5%. A statistical classification framework was developed to diagnose cytomegalovirus status using the catalog of TCR beta chain sequences. A later analysis assigned V and J genes by comparing TCR nucleotide sequences with IMGT/GENE-DB human TR gene sequences. The TCRdist pipeline was used in a later analysis to assign CDR3 sequences and most-parsimonious VDJ recombination scenarios. In a later analysis, each TCR beta chain was defined by its CDR3 amino acid sequence together with its V-gene family, and reads without a unique V-gene family were excluded. As a way to deal with suspected cross-contamination and a sequencing artifact, a later analysis dropped more than 500 nucleotide sequences that were highly shared and had low generation probability. In a later analysis, a clonal expansion index for each public chain was calculated from normalized within-repertoire ranks of inferred template counts. A later analysis computed generation probabilities with a VDJ recombination model fitted to out-of-frame rearrangements, and checked the results against IGoR. A later analysis scored TCR-TCR, TCR-HLA and TCR-CMV co-occurrence with hypergeometric tests, applying a repertoire-size bias correction to TCR pairs. To estimate false discovery rates, a later analysis permuted the HLA or CMV assignments 20 times. A later analysis grouped co-occurring TCRs with DBSCAN, adding TCRdist sequence similarity when clustering within HLA-allele-positive subsets. Co-occurrence clustering excluded repertoires with fewer than 30,000 or more than 120,000 public chains, plus five with anomalous nucleotide sharing. Not all clones reach the TCRdb copy of this immuneACCESS table, which keeps in-frame sequences only. Checked studies attribute under half of the gap to unresolved V genes and leave the rest unexplained. V, J and clone size were drawn from that table, and D and trimming were deduced from the DNA. Present in this sample are around 130,000 clones, around three quarters of which were seen just once. The ten largest make up 1.8% of the sample.

The specimen was PBMCs. The chain employs TRBV29-1 and TRBJ2-5; no confident D gene assignment can be made. This clonotype originated in a woman aged 45-60 years in good health and CMV-seronegative. The CDR3 corresponds to CSVEGSLRETQYF. The DNA is as follows: TGCAGCGTTGAGGGCAGTTTAAGAGAGACCCAGTACTTC.